A selection of T cell receptor beta chains follows, all from one sample in a study of siplizumab effects on memory and regulatory T cells. Libraries were prepared by immunoSEQ multiplex PCR; TCRdb keeps only in-frame clonotypes and omits some of them. The table records about 56,000 clones, less than 98% of them present only once. Sequenced sample: naive CD8+ T cells sorted from blood. The receptors were sampled from a human donor in good health. Each CDR3 is given with its conserved first and last residue. The order of the fields is clone size, J gene, V gene, D gene, CDR3 protein, CDR3 DNA. A D gene is named only where the DNA matches it firmly. Where a row states a size, it is once, few, many or the class of an expanded clone; other rows omit it.

- TRBJ2-1 TRBV7-5 - CARSLGWTGNEQFF TGTGCCAGAAGCTTAGGGTGGACAGGCAATGAGCAGTTCTTC
- TRBJ2-3 TRBV6-1 TRBD1 CASSETPGGWTDTQYF TGTGCCAGCAGTGAAACGCCAGGGGGTTGGACAGATACGCAGTATTTT
- TRBJ2-2 TRBV28 - CASSLRDGELFF TGTGCCAGCAGTTTGAGGGACGGGGAGCTGTTTTTT
once TRBJ2-3 TRBV9 TRBD2 CASSSWTSGGSTDTQYF TGTGCCAGCAGCTCGTGGACTAGCGGAGGAAGCACAGATACGCAGTATTTT
- TRBJ2-1 TRBV7-9 - CASSAWGDNEQFF TGTGCCAGCAGTGCATGGGGGGACAATGAGCAGTTCTTC
- TRBJ2-7 TRBV7-6 - CASSFQGRSYEQYF TGTGCCAGCAGCTTTCAGGGGCGATCCTACGAGCAGTACTTC
- TRBJ2-7 TRBV13 - CASSLVQDDEQYF TGTGCCAGCAGCTTAGTTCAGGATGACGAGCAGTACTTC
once TRBJ1-1 TRBV13 - CASSLGDGGGTEAFF TGTGCCAGCAGCTTAGGCGACGGGGGAGGAACTGAAGCTTTCTTT
- TRBJ1-2 TRBV6-5 - CASIGIERDGYTF TGTGCCAGCATCGGCATCGAAAGGGATGGCTACACCTTC
- TRBJ2-1 TRBV29-1 TRBD1 CSDGGWGQGANEQFF TGCAGCGACGGGGGTTGGGGACAGGGGGCCAATGAGCAGTTCTTC
- TRBJ2-5 TRBV11-2 - CASSLRWGEETQYF TGTGCCAGCAGCTTAAGGTGGGGAGAAGAGACCCAGTACTTC
- TRBJ2-7 TRBV9 TRBD2 CASSLEGSGSSEQYF TGTGCCAGCAGCTTAGAAGGTAGCGGGAGCAGCGAGCAGTACTTC
- TRBJ2-1 TRBV27 TRBD2 CASSLGVAGTHNEQFF TGTGCCAGCAGTTTAGGGGTAGCGGGAACACACAATGAGCAGTTCTTC
- TRBJ2-7 TRBV18 TRBD2 CASSPGSGSSYEQYF TGTGCCAGCTCACCAGGTAGCGGGAGCTCCTACGAGCAGTACTTC
- TRBJ1-5 TRBV4-1 - CASSQGREPQHF TGCGCCAGCAGCCAAGGGCGAGAGCCCCAGCATTTT
- TRBJ1-2 TRBV7-3 - CASSLRSGDGYTF TGTGCCAGCAGCTTAAGGTCGGGGGATGGCTACACCTTC
- TRBJ1-5 TRBV28 TRBD1 CASSLFQGAIQPQHF TGTGCCAGCAGTTTATTCCAGGGGGCGATTCAGCCCCAGCATTTT
- TRBJ2-5 TRBV10-3 - CAISDLGRQETQYF TGTGCCATCAGTGACTTAGGTCGCCAAGAGACCCAGTACTTC
- TRBJ2-3 TRBV27 - CASSLRLITDTQYF TGTGCCAGCAGTTTGCGCCTAATCACAGATACGCAGTATTTT
once TRBJ1-6 TRBV16 - CASSPGTVSTTLHF TGTGCCAGCAGCCCCGGGACGGTCAGCACGACCCTCCACTTT
- TRBJ2-7 TRBV7-2 - CASSSPYEQYF TGTGCCAGCAGCTCCCCCTACGAGCAGTACTTC
- TRBJ1-2 TRBV4-1 - CASSQGRGYTF TGTGCCAGCAGCCAAGGTCGTGGCTACACCTTC
- TRBJ2-7 TRBV7-3 - CASSQETPLYEQYF TGCGCCAGCAGCCAAGAGACGCCGCTCTACGAGCAGTACTTC
once TRBJ2-7 TRBV7-9 - CASSGPLYEQYF TGTGCCAGCAGTGGACCGCTCTACGAGCAGTACTTC
- TRBJ2-1 TRBV28 - CASSLGPVNEQFF TGTGCCAGCAGTTTAGGACCCGTCAATGAGCAGTTCTTC
- TRBJ2-5 TRBV7-2 - CASSLENGTPGETQYF TGTGCCAGCAGCTTAGAAAACGGGACTCCGGGGGAGACCCAGTACTTC
few TRBJ2-5 TRBV5-6 TRBD1 CASSLTGTGGISGETQYF TGTGCCAGCAGCCTAACCGGGACAGGGGGTATCTCGGGGGAGACCCAGTACTTC
- TRBJ2-1 TRBV5-1 TRBD2 CASSPRTMRLAGGPGNEQFF TGCGCCAGCAGCCCCAGAACAATGCGACTAGCGGGAGGGCCGGGGAATGAGCAGTTCTTC
- TRBJ2-1 TRBV19 - CASSIGGFSYNEQFF TGTGCCAGTAGTATCGGCGGGTTTTCCTACAATGAGCAGTTCTTC
once TRBJ2-7 TRBV27 TRBD2 CASSPSSGLVSHEQYF TGTGCCAGCAGTCCGTCTTCGGGACTAGTTAGCCACGAGCAGTACTTC
- TRBJ2-7 TRBV19 TRBD2 CASSIGPSGSYEQYF TGTGCCAGTAGTATAGGGCCTAGCGGGAGTTACGAGCAGTACTTC
- TRBJ1-2 TRBV5-4 - CASSSTANYGYTF TGTGCCAGCAGCTCGACAGCCAACTATGGCTACACCTTC
few TRBJ1-5 TRBV4-3 - CASSQERISNQPQHF TGCGCCAGCAGCCAAGAAAGGATTAGCAATCAGCCCCAGCATTTT
- TRBJ1-5 TRBV7-8 - CASSLADNQPQHF TGTGCCAGCAGCTTAGCAGACAATCAGCCCCAGCATTTT
- TRBJ1-1 TRBV6-1 TRBD1 CASSADRGGTEAFF TGTGCCAGCAGCGCCGACAGGGGCGGCACTGAAGCTTTCTTT
- TRBJ1-2 TRBV6-6 TRBD1 CASSSGGNYYGYTF TGTGCCAGCAGTTCAGGGGGGAACTACTATGGCTACACCTTC
once TRBJ2-7 TRBV6-1 TRBD2 CASSDRAGVFLYYF TGTGCCAGCAGTGATAGAGCGGGAGTTTTTTTGTATTACTTC
once TRBJ2-1 TRBV7-7 TRBD2 CASSQAGTSGEQFF TGTGCTAGCAGCCAAGCTGGGACTAGCGGTGAGCAGTTCTTC
- TRBJ2-7 TRBV19 TRBD1 CASSMAGGSYEQYF TGTGCCAGTAGTATGGCAGGGGGCTCCTACGAGCAGTACTTC
- TRBJ2-7 TRBV29-1 TRBD1 CSVEAPRDRAYEQYF TGCAGCGTTGAAGCCCCTCGGGACAGAGCCTACGAGCAGTACTTC
once TRBJ1-3 TRBV6-5 - CASSYSISGSGNTIYF TGTGCCAGCAGTTACTCGATATCCGGCTCTGGAAACACCATATATTTT
- TRBJ2-7 TRBV10-1 - CASSDLGYEQYF TGCGCCAGCAGTGATTTGGGGTACGAGCAGTACTTC
- TRBJ2-3 TRBV6-5 TRBD1 CASSYQRDRGTDTQYF TGTGCCAGCAGTTATCAGAGGGACAGGGGCACAGATACGCAGTATTTT
- TRBJ1-1 TRBV30 - CAWSVFAGRNTEAFF TGTGCCTGGAGTGTCTTTGCGGGCCGGAACACTGAAGCTTTCTTT
- TRBJ2-6 TRBV27 - CASSLTSSGANVLTF TGTGCCAGCAGTCTCACAAGCTCTGGGGCCAACGTCCTGACTTTC
- TRBJ2-1 TRBV27 TRBD2 CASSLFATSPLNEQFF TGTGCCAGCAGTTTATTTGCGACTAGCCCTTTGAATGAGCAGTTCTTC
- TRBJ1-2 TRBV29-1 TRBD1 CSVVQGGYGYTF TGCAGCGTGGTACAGGGGGGGTATGGCTACACCTTC
- TRBJ2-2 TRBV11-3 TRBD2 CASSSGLAGSGELFF TGTGCCAGCAGCTCGGGACTAGCGGGATCTGGGGAGCTGTTTTTT
- TRBJ2-7 TRBV6-1 TRBD2 CASSGQQGLSYEQYF TGTGCCAGCAGTGGACAGCAGGGACTATCCTACGAGCAGTACTTC
- TRBJ2-7 TRBV13 TRBD1 CASSLRTGMVPYEQYF TGTGCCAGCAGCTTGAGGACAGGGATGGTCCCCTACGAGCAGTACTTC
- TRBJ1-1 TRBV4-2 - CASSQDPRAPNTEAFF TGTGCCAGCAGCCAAGATCCTCGGGCCCCGAACACTGAAGCTTTCTTT
- TRBJ2-1 TRBV5-1 - CASSPAALNEQFF TGCGCCAGCAGCCCCGCGGCCTTAAATGAGCAGTTCTTC
- TRBJ1-2 TRBV5-1 - CASSLDRDYGYTF TGCGCCAGCAGCTTGGACAGGGACTATGGCTACACCTTC
- TRBJ2-7 TRBV2 TRBD1 CASSERTGWEQYF TGTGCCAGCAGTGAAAGGACAGGTTGGGAGCAGTACTTC
- TRBJ2-2 TRBV7-8 - CASSLSRLGAGELFF TGTGCCAGCAGCCTATCAAGACTTGGCGCCGGGGAGCTGTTTTTT